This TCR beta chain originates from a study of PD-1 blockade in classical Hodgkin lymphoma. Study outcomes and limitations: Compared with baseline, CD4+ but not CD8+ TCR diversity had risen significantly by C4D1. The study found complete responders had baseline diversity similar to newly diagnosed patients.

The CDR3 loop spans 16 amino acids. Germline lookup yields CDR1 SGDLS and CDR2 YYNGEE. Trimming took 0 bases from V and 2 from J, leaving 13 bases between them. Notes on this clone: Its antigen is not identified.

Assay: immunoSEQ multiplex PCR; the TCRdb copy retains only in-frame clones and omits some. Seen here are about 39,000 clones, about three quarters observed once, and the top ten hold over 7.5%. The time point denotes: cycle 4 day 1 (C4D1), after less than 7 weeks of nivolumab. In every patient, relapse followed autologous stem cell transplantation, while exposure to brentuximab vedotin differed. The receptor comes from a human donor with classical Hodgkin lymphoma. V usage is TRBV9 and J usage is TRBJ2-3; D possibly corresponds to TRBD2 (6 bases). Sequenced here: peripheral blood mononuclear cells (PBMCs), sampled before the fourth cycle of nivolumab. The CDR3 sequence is CASSVALGGVTDTQYF. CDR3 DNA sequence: TGTGCCAGCAGCGTAGCTCTGGGCGGGGTCACAGATACGCAGTATTTT.